The source of this T cell receptor beta chain is a study of OX40 agonist ivuxolimab in advanced cancers. In the study overall: Patients received intravenous ivuxolimab every 2 weeks at 0.01 to 10 mg/kg. The eligibility criteria allowed prior anti-PD-1, anti-PD-L1 or anti-CTLA-4 therapy, and around 40% had some. Study-wide findings and caveats: Dosing at 0.1 to 3.0 mg/kg was accompanied by clonal expansion of CD4+ and CD8+ blood T cells by week 6. Relative to CD4+, CD8+ T cells held more expanded clones on average.

Turning to this clone: No antigen is known for it. Other nucleotide sequences from this sample produce the same CDR3.

Data came from immunoSEQ multiplex PCR; TCRdb stores just in-frame clones and leaves some out. The sample yields roughly 62,000 clones, 75% to 85% seen once. V was clipped by 7 bases and J by 6 bases, with 7 bases between them. This CDR3 is built from 11 residues. The origin of this receptor is an adult with an advanced solid tumor such as melanoma, head and neck, liver or kidney cancer. This chain uses TRBV23-1 with TRBJ1-5; D is undetermined. TRBV23-1 is filed as an ORF, its function uncertain. Sequencing used CD4+ or CD8+ T cells sorted from blood, obtained in a trial of the OX40 agonist ivuxolimab. This CDR3 is CASTTAQPQHF. The CDR3 DNA is TGCGCCAGCACCACGGCTCAGCCCCAGCATTTT.